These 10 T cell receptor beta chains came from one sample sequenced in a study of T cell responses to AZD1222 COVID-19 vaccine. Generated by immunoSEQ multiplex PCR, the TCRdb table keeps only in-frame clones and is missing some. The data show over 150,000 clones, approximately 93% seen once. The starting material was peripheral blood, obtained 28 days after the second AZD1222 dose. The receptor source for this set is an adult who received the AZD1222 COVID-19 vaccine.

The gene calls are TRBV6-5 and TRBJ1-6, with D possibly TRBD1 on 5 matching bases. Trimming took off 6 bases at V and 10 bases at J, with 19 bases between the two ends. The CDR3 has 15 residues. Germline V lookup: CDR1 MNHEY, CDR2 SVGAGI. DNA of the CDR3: TGTGCCAGCAGGCGGGGGAGGGACTCACAGTCACCCCTCCACTTT. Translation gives CASRRGRDSQSPLHF.

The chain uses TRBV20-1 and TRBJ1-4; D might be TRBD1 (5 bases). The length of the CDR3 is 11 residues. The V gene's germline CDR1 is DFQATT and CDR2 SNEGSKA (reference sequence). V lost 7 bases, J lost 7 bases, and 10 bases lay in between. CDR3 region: CSGGLGEKLFF. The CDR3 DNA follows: TGCAGTGGGGGCCTAGGTGAAAAACTGTTTTTT.

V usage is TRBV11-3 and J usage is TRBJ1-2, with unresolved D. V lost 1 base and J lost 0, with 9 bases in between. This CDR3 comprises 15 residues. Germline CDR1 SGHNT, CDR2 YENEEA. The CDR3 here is CASSLGPTPNYGYTF. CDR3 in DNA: TGTGCCAGCAGCTTAGGGCCAACTCCTAACTATGGCTACACCTTC.

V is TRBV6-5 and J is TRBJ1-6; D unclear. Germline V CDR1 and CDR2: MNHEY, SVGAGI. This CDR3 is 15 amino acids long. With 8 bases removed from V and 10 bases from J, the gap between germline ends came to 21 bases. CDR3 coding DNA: TGTGCCAGCGCGTTATATGGGAGTAAAGGCTCACCCCTCCACTTT. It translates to CASALYGSKGSPLHF.

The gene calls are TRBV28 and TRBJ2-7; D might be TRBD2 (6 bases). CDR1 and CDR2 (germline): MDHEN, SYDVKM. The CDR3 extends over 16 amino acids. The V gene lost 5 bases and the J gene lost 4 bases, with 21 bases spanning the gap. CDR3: CASSGALRESGYEQYF. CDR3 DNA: TGTGCCAGCAGTGGGGCCCTCCGGGAGAGTGGGTACGAGCAGTACTTC. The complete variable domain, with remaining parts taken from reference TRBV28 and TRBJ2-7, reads DVKVTQSSRYLVKRTGEKVFLECVQDMDHENMFWYRQDPGLGLRLIYFSYDVKMKEKGDIPEGYSVSREKKERFSLILESASTNQTSMYLCASSGALRESGYEQYFGPGTRLTVT.

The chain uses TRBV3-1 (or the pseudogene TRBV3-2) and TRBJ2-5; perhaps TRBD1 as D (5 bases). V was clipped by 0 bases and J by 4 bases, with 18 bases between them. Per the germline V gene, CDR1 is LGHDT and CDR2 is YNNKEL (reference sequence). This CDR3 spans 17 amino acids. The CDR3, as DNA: TGTGCCAGCAGCCAAGATAGGGGCGCAGGCCCGCGAGAGACCCAGTACTTC. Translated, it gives CASSQDRGAGPRETQYF.

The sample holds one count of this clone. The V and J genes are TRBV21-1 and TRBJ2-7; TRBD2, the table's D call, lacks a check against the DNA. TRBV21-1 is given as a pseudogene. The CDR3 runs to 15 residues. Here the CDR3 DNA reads TGTGCCAGCAGCAAACTTAGCGGGAGCTCCTACGAGCAGTACTTC. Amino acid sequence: CASSKLSGSSYEQYF.

DNA of the CDR3: TGCGCCAGCAGCCAAGATCTCCTGAACACTGAAGCTTTCTTT. It encodes CASSQDLLNTEAFF. V usage is TRBV4-1 and J usage is TRBJ1-1; no reliable D call. Germline lookup yields CDR1 MGHRA and CDR2 YSYEKL. V lost 0 bases and J 0 bases, leaving 5 bases between the germline ends. This CDR3 spans 14 amino acids.

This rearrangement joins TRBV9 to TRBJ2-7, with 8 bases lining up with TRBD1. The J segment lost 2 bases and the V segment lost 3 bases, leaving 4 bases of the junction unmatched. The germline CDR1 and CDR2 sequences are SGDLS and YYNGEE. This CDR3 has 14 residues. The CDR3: CASSARTGPYEQYF. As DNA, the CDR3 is TGTGCCAGCAGCGCTAGGACAGGGCCCTACGAGCAGTACTTC. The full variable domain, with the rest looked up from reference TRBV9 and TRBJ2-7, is DSGVTQTPKHLITATGQRVTLRCSPRSGDLSVYWYQQSLDQGLQFLIQYYNGEERAKGNILERFSAQQFPDLHSELNLSSLELGDSALYFCASSARTGPYEQYFGPGTRLTVT.

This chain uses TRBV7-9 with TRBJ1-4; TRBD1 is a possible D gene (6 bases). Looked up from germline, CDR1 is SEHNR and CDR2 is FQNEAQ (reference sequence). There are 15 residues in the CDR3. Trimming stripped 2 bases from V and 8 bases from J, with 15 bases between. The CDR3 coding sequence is TGTGCCAGCAGCTTAACCCTGACAGGAGGCGAAAAACTGTTTTTT. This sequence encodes CASSLTLTGGEKLFF.